These 9 T cell receptor beta chains share one sample of origin, sequenced in a study of early T cells in non-severe SARS-CoV-2 infection (dated by TCRdb to the early 2020s). The library relied on 5' RACE. Sequencing used a NextSeq 500. In TCRdb, the public reads were trimmed at Q25 with fastp and aligned with MiXCR, with productive beta chains retained. One record per CDR3 amino acid sequence lists the most common genes and DNA. In this sample the table shows roughly 120,000 distinct CDR3 sequences, about 15% of which occur a single time. The ten largest account for 20% to 25% of the sample. The sample consisted of whole blood. These receptors were obtained from an adult who was a healthcare worker with PCR-confirmed SARS-CoV-2 infection or an uninfected control (not recorded which).

In this sample, this clonotype turned up once. The chain couples TRBV6-2 or TRBV6-3 to TRBJ2-6; 7 bases match TRBD1. There are 20 residues in the CDR3. After removal of 2 bases from V and 0 bases from J, the junction contained 13 bases not matched to a gene. Germline V CDR1 and CDR2: MNHEY, SVGEGT. This CDR3 reads CASSYDSRAGGISGANVLTF. DNA for the CDR3: TGTGCCAGCAGTTACGATAGTCGGGCAGGGGGTATCTCTGGGGCCAACGTCCTGACTTTC.

The gene calls are TRBV20-1 and TRBJ2-7, with TRBD1 identical over 10 bases. This CDR3 spans 15 amino acids. Germline assignment: CDR1 DFQATT and CDR2 SNEGSKA (reference sequence). Trimming at V came to 5 bases and at J to 1 base, leaving 8 bases not matched to a gene. CDR3 residues: CSASLGDRGSYEQYF. CDR3 bases: TGCAGTGCTTCCCTTGGGGACAGGGGATCCTACGAGCAGTACTTC.

This clonotype turned up a few times. The genes are TRBV2 and TRBJ1-1; maybe TRBD1 (5 bases). Germline V lookup: CDR1 SNHLY, CDR2 FYNNEI. The CDR3 covers 14 residues. The V and J ends lost 4 bases and 0 bases respectively, with 9 bases between them. CDR3 loop: CASSVTAMNTEAFF. The CDR3, as DNA: TGTGCCAGCAGTGTGACAGCCATGAACACTGAAGCTTTCTTT.

The genes are TRBV11-2 and TRBJ2-5; possibly TRBD1 for D (5 bases). Trimming stripped 4 bases from V and 2 bases from J, with 11 bases between. This CDR3 has 14 residues. Germline V lookup: CDR1 SGHAT, CDR2 FQNNGV. The CDR3 spells CASSSARAQETQYF. In nucleotides, the CDR3 is TGTGCCAGCAGCTCCGCCAGGGCACAAGAGACCCAGTACTTC. The whole variable domain, remainder taken from reference TRBV11-2 and TRBJ2-5, is EAGVAQSPRYKIIEKRQSVAFWCNPISGHATLYWYQQILGQGPKLLIQFQNNGVVDDSQLPKDRFSAERLKGVDSTLKIQPAKLEDSAVYLCASSSARAQETQYFGPGTRLLVL.

The chain couples TRBV10-3 to TRBJ1-1, with no clear D. Per germline, CDR1 ENHRY and CDR2 SYGVKD. V lost 6 bases, J lost 4 bases, and 12 bases lay in between. The CDR3 length is 13 residues. The CDR3 loop is CAIRKEVVTEAFF. DNA of the CDR3: TGTGCCATCAGGAAAGAGGTTGTCACTGAAGCTTTCTTT.

This rearrangement joins TRBV30 to TRBJ2-7; 7 nucleotides agree with TRBD1. Germline trimming cut 3 bases from V and 5 bases from J; bases unmatched to any gene: 10. This CDR3 is 14 amino acids long. Germline V CDR1 and CDR2: GTSNPN, SVGIG (reference sequence). The chain's CDR3 is CAWRGPGGNHEQYF. CDR3 sequence (DNA): TGTGCCTGGAGAGGGCCAGGGGGAAACCACGAGCAGTACTTC.

The rearrangement uses TRBV30 and TRBJ1-1, with a tentative D call TRBD1 (5 bases). Per the germline V gene, CDR1 is GTSNPN and CDR2 is SVGIG (reference sequence). The CDR3 spans 15 residues. V was shortened by 2 bases and J by 3 bases, with 16 bases between the two germline ends. The CDR3 spells CAWSTGGGYDTEAFF. The DNA for the CDR3 is TGTGCCTGGAGTACCGGGGGGGGTTACGACACTGAAGCTTTCTTT.

The V call is TRBV3-1, the J call TRBJ2-2; a weak D match, TRBD1 (6 bases). CDR1 and CDR2 (germline): LGHDT, YNNKEL (reference sequence). The CDR3 runs to 13 residues. V was shortened by 6 bases and J by 5 bases, with 10 bases between the two germline ends. The CDR3 sequence: CASRQGSTGELFF. In nucleotides, the CDR3 is TGTGCCAGCAGACAGGGTTCGACCGGGGAGCTGTTTTTT.

This clonotype has more than one count but fewer than ten. The V and J genes are TRBV10-3 and TRBJ2-3, with a weak D call TRBD1 (6 bases). Trimming shortened V by 10 bases and J by 0 bases, and 11 bases separated the two germline ends. Germline V gene sequence: CDR1 ENHRY, CDR2 SYGVKD. This CDR3 has 13 amino acids. CDR3 nucleotides: TGTGCCACCCAGGGGCTTAGCACAGATACGCAGTATTTT. Protein sequence: CATQGLSTDTQYF.